The 9 T cell receptor beta chains below come from one sample, sequenced in a study of blood T cell repertoires in COVID-19. Generated by immunoSEQ multiplex PCR, the TCRdb table keeps only in-frame clones and is missing some. The sample carries 86,000 or so clones, approximately 79% recorded once. The sample taken for sequencing was peripheral blood. The receptor source for this set is a man between 65 and 85 years old with acute or convalescent COVID-19.

The rearrangement joins TRBV5-1 to TRBJ2-6; D perhaps matches TRBD1 (5 bases). V was clipped by 2 bases and J by 0 bases, with 18 bases between them. CDR1 and CDR2 from the germline V gene are SGHRS and YFSETQ. The CDR3 is 19 amino acids. The CDR3 reads CASSLRSTELNSGANVLTF. The DNA for the CDR3 is TGCGCCAGCAGCTTACGTTCGACAGAGCTAAACTCTGGGGCCAACGTCCTGACTTTC.

This clone came up a few times. The rearrangement uses TRBV28 and TRBJ2-1, with TRBD2 matching 11 bases. J gave up 5 bases and V 0 bases, and 3 bases lay outside the gene matches. Per the germline V gene, CDR1 is MDHEN and CDR2 is SYDVKM. The CDR3 loop spans 16 amino acids. CDR3 sequence: CASSLWASGGHNEQFF. The CDR3 nucleotides are TGTGCCAGCAGTTTATGGGCTAGCGGGGGGCACAATGAGCAGTTCTTC.

V and J are TRBV6-4 and TRBJ1-6; tentatively, D is TRBD1 (5 bases). The ends were cut back, 2 bases at V and 10 bases at J, with 12 bases in the middle. CDR3 length: 14 amino acids. Looked up from germline, CDR1 is MRHNA and CDR2 is SNTAGT. As DNA, the CDR3 is TGTGCCAGCAGTGACGGTACAGGAGGGTCACCCCTCCACTTT. Translated, it gives CASSDGTGGSPLHF.

This rearrangement joins TRBV19 to TRBJ1-2; D is undetermined. The germline V gene has CDR1 LNHDA and CDR2 SQIVND (reference sequence). The CDR3 runs 12 residues. Trimming took 4 bases from V and 2 from J, leaving 5 bases between them. The CDR3 loop reads CASSNTNYGYTF. The CDR3, as DNA: TGTGCCAGTAGTAACACGAACTATGGCTACACCTTC.

V gene TRBV18 combines with J gene TRBJ2-5, with 7 bases aligning to TRBD1. After removal of 3 bases from V and 1 base from J, the junction contained 2 bases not matched to a gene. CDR3 size: 14 residues. Germline V gene data show CDR1 as KGHSH and CDR2 as LQKENI. CDR3 amino acids: CASSPNRGQETQYF. The CDR3 bases are TGTGCCAGCTCACCCAACAGGGGCCAAGAGACCCAGTACTTC.

This chain joins TRBV28 and TRBJ2-7, with 9 bases identical to TRBD1. With 4 bases clipped from V and 2 bases from J, the junction kept 9 bases outside the gene matches. The V gene's germline CDR1 is MDHEN and CDR2 SYDVKM. The CDR3 contains 16 residues. CDR3 loop: CASSSTGTGITYEQYV. Written as DNA, the CDR3 is TGTGCCAGCAGTTCGACCGGGACAGGGATCACCTACGAGCAGTACGTC.

The gene calls are TRBV24-1 and TRBJ2-7; D is perhaps TRBD1 (6 bases). From germline, CDR1 is KGHDR and CDR2 SFDVKD. The CDR3 is made up of 13 amino acids. Trimming left V 6 bases short and J 1 base short, with 9 bases between. CDR3 in amino acids: CATSHRESYEQYF. For the CDR3, the DNA is TGTGCCACCAGTCACAGGGAGTCCTACGAGCAGTACTTC.

This chain links TRBV10-2 with TRBJ1-4; D remains unclear. From germline, CDR1 is WSHSY and CDR2 SAAADI. The V end lost 5 bases, the J end lost 1 base, and 14 bases lay between the germline ends. CDR3 length: 16 residues. Here the CDR3 reads CASSSSDAETNEKLFF. As DNA, the CDR3 is TGCGCCAGCAGTTCCTCAGACGCGGAAACTAATGAAAAACTGTTTTTT.

The chain couples TRBV9 to TRBJ2-5, with TRBD2 matching over 7 bases. Losses at the gene ends were 3 bases for V and 2 bases for J; bases not matched to a gene: 10. Germline V gives CDR1 SGDLS, CDR2 YYNGEE. The CDR3 is 16 residues long. CDR3 sequence: CASSAQPVGGQETQYF. The CDR3 bases are TGTGCCAGCAGCGCTCAACCGGTGGGGGGGCAAGAGACCCAGTACTTC.